The clone carrying this T cell receptor (beta chain) was seen ten or more times. These data belong to a study of regulatory T cells in long-lasting Graves disease. This sample's time point: newly diagnosed GD, antithyroid drugs for less than 3 months. RNA extracted from PBMCs served as the sequencing template. Trimming removed 2 bases from V and 4 bases from J; junction bases left unmatched: 2. The germline gives CDR1 MNHEY, CDR2 SMNVEV (reference sequence). The CDR3 has 13 amino acids. For TCR beta, libraries came from iRepertoire HTBI primers and Arm-PCR of CDR3 regions. Original analysis: Sample data revealed approximately 62 TRBV and some 13 TRBJ segments. TCRdb called the multiplex PCR reads again in MiXCR, with one record for every CDR3 protein. The V and J calls and clone size come from TCRdb's table, not from the authors' own analysis. The table has roughly 420,000 distinct CDR3 sequences, roughly 15% seen once.

This sample was also put to use in a study of T cells in Graves' hyperthyroidism and ophthalmopathy. That investigation notes: Diagnostic decisions used clinical symptoms, serum thyroxine and TRAb, thyroid ultrasound and orbital computed tomography. HTBI primers were employed in a first-round RT-PCR of the TCR CDR3.

The V gene is TRBV27, the J gene TRBJ2-7; 7 bases are shared with TRBD1. The source material was peripheral blood mononuclear cells (PBMCs), sampled at new diagnosis, from a patient treated with antithyroid drugs. This clonotype was obtained from a woman younger than 30 with Graves disease. In nucleotides, the CDR3 is TGTGCCAGCAGTTTAAAGGGGGCGTACGAGCAGTACTTC. Translated: CASSLKGAYEQYF.